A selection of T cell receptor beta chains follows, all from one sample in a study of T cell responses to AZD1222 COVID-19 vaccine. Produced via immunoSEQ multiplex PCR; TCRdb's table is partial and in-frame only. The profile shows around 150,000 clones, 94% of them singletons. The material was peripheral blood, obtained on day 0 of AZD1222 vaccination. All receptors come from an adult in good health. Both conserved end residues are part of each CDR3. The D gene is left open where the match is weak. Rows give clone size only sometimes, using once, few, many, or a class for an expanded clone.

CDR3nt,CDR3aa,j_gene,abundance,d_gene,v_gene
TGCGCCAGCAGCCAAGATACTCACAGGGGTAACTATGGCTACACCTTC,CASSQDTHRGNYGYTF,TRBJ1-2,NA,TRBD1,TRBV4-3
TGTGCCAGCAGCCCCCTGTTCAGGGGGAACACTGAAGCTTTCTTT,CASSPLFRGNTEAFF,TRBJ1-1,NA,NA,TRBV7-7
TGTGCCACCAGTCTATCGGAAAGCTCGGGCTACACCTTC,CATSLSESSGYTF,TRBJ1-2,NA,NA,TRBV24-1
TGTGCCAGCAGCCAAGCCGAGGCGGGCATTGGCTACACCTTC,CASSQAEAGIGYTF,TRBJ1-2,NA,NA,TRBV3-1/TRBV3-2
TGTGCCAGCAGTTTTCGGGGTAGCTATGGCTACACCTTC,CASSFRGSYGYTF,TRBJ1-2,NA,NA,TRBV27
TGTGCCACCAGTGACCCGGAGCTTTATGAGCAGTTCTTC,CATSDPELYEQFF,TRBJ2-1,NA,NA,TRBV24-1
TGCGCCAGCAGCCAAGATTTGGCAGATACGCAGTATTTT,CASSQDLADTQYF,TRBJ2-3,NA,NA,TRBV4-3
TGTGCCAGTTACAGGGTTATGGGCTCACCCCTCCACTTT,CASYRVMGSPLHF,TRBJ1-6,NA,NA,TRBV2
TGTGCCAGCAGCGTTATCGGGTCTGGGGCCAACGTCCTGACTTTC,CASSVIGSGANVLTF,TRBJ2-6,NA,NA,TRBV9
TGTGCCAGCTCACCTGCACTAGCGGGAGGGAGAGAGACCCAGTACTTC,CASSPALAGGRETQYF,TRBJ2-5,NA,TRBD2,TRBV18
TGTGCCAGCAGCGCCCGGACTAGCGGGAGGGCCCAAAATGAGCAGTTCTTC,CASSARTSGRAQNEQFF,TRBJ2-1,NA,TRBD2,TRBV11-2
TGTGCCAGCAGTTTGACAGGGGGTTCGAACTATGGCTACACCTTC,CASSLTGGSNYGYTF,TRBJ1-2,once,TRBD1,TRBV27
TGCGCCAGCTACGTCGGGGTGGGGAGGCGAGCCGCAGATACGCAGTATTTT,CASYVGVGRRAADTQYF,TRBJ2-3,NA,NA,TRBV5-1
TGTGCCAGCAGACAGAAGTCAGAATTGAACACTGAAGCTTTCTTT,CASRQKSELNTEAFF,TRBJ1-1,NA,NA,TRBV5-4
TGCGCCAGCAGTCCCCGTGGCTCCGGGCAGAATTCACCCCTCCACTTT,CASSPRGSGQNSPLHF,TRBJ1-6,few,NA,TRBV5-1
TGTGCCAGCAGTCAGGAAGACAGGGATTATAATTCACCCCTCCACTTT,CASSQEDRDYNSPLHF,TRBJ1-6,once,TRBD1,TRBV6-6